What follows are 28 T cell receptor beta chains derived from one specimen sequenced in a study of blood T cell repertoires in COVID-19. Sequencing used immunoSEQ multiplex PCR; TCRdb keeps in-frame clones, though not all of them. The sample lists fewer than 200,000 clones, roughly 86% occurring once. Sequenced sample: peripheral blood. Receptors were obtained from a man aged 40-55 years who had recovered from COVID-19.

A few counts support this clone. The chain uses TRBV28 and TRBJ1-2; the match to TRBD1 covers 8 bases. The V and J ends lost 5 bases and 4 bases, in that order; junction bases with no gene match: 6. CDR3 length: 14 residues. Per the germline V gene, CDR1 is MDHEN and CDR2 is SYDVKM. CDR3 amino acids: CASSPWDRTYGYTF. CDR3 DNA sequence: TGTGCCAGCAGTCCCTGGGACAGGACCTATGGCTACACCTTC.

This chain uses TRBV4-3 with TRBJ2-2; possibly TRBD1 for D (6 bases). The V and J ends lost 0 bases and 4 bases respectively, with 15 bases between them. This CDR3 contains 17 residues. Germline CDR1 and CDR2: LGHNA and YSLEER. CDR3 sequence reads: CASSQDPDGQSTGELFF. CDR3 sequence (DNA): TGCGCCAGCAGCCAAGATCCAGACGGACAGAGCACCGGGGAGCTGTTTTTT.

This chain joins TRBV5-6 and TRBJ1-3, with unresolved D. This CDR3 is 16 amino acids long. In germline, CDR1 is SGHDT, CDR2 YYEEEE. Trimming left V 0 bases short and J 0 bases short, with 10 bases between. The CDR3 coding sequence is TGTGCCAGCAGCTTGGACCTTCTGCGCTCTGGAAACACCATATATTTT. Amino acid sequence: CASSLDLLRSGNTIYF.

The genes are TRBV18 and TRBJ1-6; 7 nucleotides line up with TRBD1. This CDR3 is 16 amino acids long. Germline V gene lookup returns CDR1 KGHSH and CDR2 LQKENI. The junction had 4 bases not matched to a gene; V was cut back by 5 bases and J by 0 bases. This CDR3 reads CASSGTDGSYNSPLHF. The CDR3 DNA follows: TGTGCCAGCTCAGGGACAGACGGCTCCTATAATTCACCCCTCCACTTT.

This clone was recorded a few times. V usage is TRBV2 and J usage is TRBJ1-2, with D tentatively TRBD1 (6 bases). This CDR3 contains 14 residues. The V gene lost 7 bases and the J gene lost 3 bases, with 15 bases spanning the gap. Germline V gene lookup returns CDR1 SNHLY and CDR2 FYNNEI. CDR3 region: CASTLGGFYYGYTF. The CDR3, as DNA: TGTGCCAGCACCCTAGGGGGATTTTACTATGGCTACACCTTC. The whole variable domain, remainder taken from reference TRBV2 and TRBJ1-2, is EPEVTQTPSHQVTQMGQEVILRCVPISNHLYFYWYRQILGQKVEFLVSFYNNEISEKSEIFDDQFSVERPDGSNFTLKIRSTKLEDSAMYFCASTLGGFYYGYTFGSGTRLTVV.

The chain has TRBV11-2 and TRBJ1-1; the match to TRBD1 covers 7 bases. Germline V gene sequence: CDR1 SGHAT, CDR2 FQNNGV. V was clipped by 4 bases and J by 7 bases; unmatched bases: 3. This CDR3 has 12 residues. DNA for the CDR3: TGTGCCAGCAGCTCGGGACAGCGTGAAGCTTTCTTT. Residues: CASSSGQREAFF. Full variable domain (rest looked up from reference TRBV11-2 and TRBJ1-1): EAGVAQSPRYKIIEKRQSVAFWCNPISGHATLYWYQQILGQGPKLLIQFQNNGVVDDSQLPKDRFSAERLKGVDSTLKIQPAKLEDSAVYLCASSSGQREAFFGQGTRLTVV.

The genes are TRBV4-2 and TRBJ2-6; TRBD1 aligns across 9 bases. The CDR3 runs 18 residues. The V segment lost 3 bases and the J segment 7 bases; nucleotides outside the gene matches: 13. Germline-derived CDR1 and CDR2 are LGHNA and YNFKEQ. This chain's CDR3 is CASSQRTGVSLGANVLTF. The CDR3 DNA reads as TGTGCCAGCAGCCAGAGGACAGGGGTAAGTCTGGGCGCCAACGTCCTGACTTTC.

The chain has TRBV4-3 and TRBJ1-1, with D unclear. In germline, CDR1 is LGHNA, CDR2 YSLEER. The V and J ends lost 0 bases and 6 bases respectively, with 5 bases between them. The CDR3 spans 12 residues. The CDR3 is CASSQDRSEAFF. CDR3 sequence (DNA): TGCGCCAGCAGCCAAGACAGGTCTGAAGCTTTCTTT.

The chain carries TRBV3-1 (or the pseudogene TRBV3-2) and TRBJ1-3, with D maybe TRBD1 (6 bases). The CDR3 loop spans 15 amino acids. Trimming removed 8 bases at V and 1 base at J, with 15 bases between. Germline V gene sequence: CDR1 LGHDT, CDR2 YNNKEL (reference sequence). The CDR3 DNA reads TGTGCCAGCGCTAGGGGGGGTGAATCTGGAAACACCATATATTTT. It specifies CASARGGESGNTIYF.

This clone appeared a few times. This sequence joins TRBV25-1 and TRBJ1-4; 7 bases map to TRBD1. Germline loops: CDR1 MGHDK, CDR2 SYGVNS. V shed 4 bases, J shed 7 bases, and the junction held 6 bases outside the gene matches. This CDR3 is built from 14 residues. Written as DNA, the CDR3 is TGTGCCAGCAGTGCGACAGGGATCTCTGAAAAACTGTTTTTT. Protein sequence: CASSATGISEKLFF. The whole variable domain, remainder taken from reference TRBV25-1 and TRBJ1-4, is EADIYQTPRYLVIGTGKKITLECSQTMGHDKMYWYQQDPGMELHLIHYSYGVNSTEKGDLSSESTVSRIRTEHFPLTLESARPSHTSQYLCASSATGISEKLFFGSGTQLSVL.

There are many counts of this clone. This sequence joins TRBV4-3 and TRBJ1-2; D gene unclear. V shed 4 bases and J shed 0 bases, with 12 bases lying between them. The CDR3 has 15 amino acids. Germline V CDR1 and CDR2: LGHNA, YSLEER. The CDR3 DNA follows: TGCGCCAGCAGCCCGCGGGAGGCAGCTAACTATGGCTACACCTTC. Translating it yields CASSPREAANYGYTF.

The table lists this clone with a count of one. The chain carries TRBV5-1 and TRBJ2-1; a possible D gene is TRBD1 (6 bases). V was shortened by 3 bases and J by 10 bases, with 11 bases between the two germline ends. CDR1 and CDR2 (germline): SGHRS, YFSETQ. The CDR3 contains 12 residues. CDR3 coding DNA: TGCGCCAGCAGCTCTCAGGGGCGGGAGCAGTTCTTC. Protein sequence: CASSSQGREQFF.

CDR3 sequence: CASSLVDGGTYEQYF. For the CDR3, the DNA is TGTGCCAGCAGCCTGGTGGATGGCGGGACCTACGAGCAGTACTTC. The rearrangement links TRBV6-5 to TRBJ2-7, with D possibly being TRBD2 (6 bases). Trimming took off 6 bases at V and 2 bases at J, with 17 bases between the two ends. The CDR3 loop spans 15 amino acids. CDR1 and CDR2 from the germline V gene are MNHEY and SVGAGI.

This clone was observed once. The rearrangement joins TRBV19 to TRBJ2-4; a weak D match, TRBD2 (6 bases). Germline CDR1 is LNHDA and CDR2 is SQIVND (reference sequence). The CDR3 covers 15 residues. V dropped 4 bases and J dropped 1 base, with 11 bases sitting between them. CDR3 sequence (DNA): TGTGCCAGTAGTAGCCCTGGGACTGCCAAAAACATTCAGTACTTC. Protein sequence: CASSSPGTAKNIQYF. The complete variable domain, with remaining parts taken from reference TRBV19 and TRBJ2-4, reads DGGITQSPKYLFRKEGQNVTLSCEQNLNHDAMYWYRQDPGQGLRLIYYSQIVNDFQKGDIAEGYSVSREKKESFPLTVTSAQKNPTAFYLCASSSPGTAKNIQYFGAGTRLSVL.

This sequence joins TRBV11-2 and TRBJ1-1, with D perhaps matching TRBD1 (5 bases). The germline V and J ends were trimmed by 4 bases and 3 bases, with 12 bases remaining between them. The germline CDR1 and CDR2 sequences are SGHAT and FQNNGV. This CDR3 spans 14 amino acids. The CDR3 loop reads CASSSDSADTEAFF. CDR3 coding DNA: TGTGCCAGCAGCTCAGACAGTGCGGACACTGAAGCTTTCTTT.

A note on this clone: Germline is not matched at one junction end, which may reflect a read error. The chain recombines TRBV7-7 with TRBJ2-2, with D perhaps matching TRBD2 (5 bases). Germline V gene data show CDR1 as SSHAT and CDR2 as FNYEAQ (reference sequence). The CDR3 is made up of 15 amino acids. The CDR3 is CASRLAAGNTGELFF. CDR3 bases: TGTGCTAGCAGGCTAGCCGCGGGGAACACCGGGGAGCTGTTTTTT.

The chain uses TRBV27 and TRBJ1-2; 7 bases agree with TRBD1. This CDR3 spans 14 amino acids. V gave up 3 bases and J gave up 4 bases; unmatched junction bases: 5. Germline-derived CDR1 and CDR2 are MNHEY and SMNVEV (reference sequence). This CDR3 reads CASSFKGAGYGYTF. The CDR3 DNA sequence: TGTGCCAGCAGTTTTAAGGGGGCCGGCTATGGCTACACCTTC.

The chain couples TRBV7-2 to TRBJ2-3, with TRBD2 matching over 10 bases. The CDR3 is made up of 14 amino acids. Germline CDR1 and CDR2: SGHTA and FQGNSA. V trimming: 5 bases; J trimming: 3 bases; junction bases outside the gene matches: 2. The CDR3 sequence is CASSPSGRTDTQYF. The DNA for the CDR3 is TGTGCCAGCAGCCCTAGCGGGAGAACAGATACGCAGTATTTT.

The gene calls are TRBV28 and TRBJ2-7, with 9 bases fitting TRBD1. With 3 bases clipped from V and 4 bases from J, the junction kept 4 bases outside the gene matches. In germline, CDR1 is MDHEN, CDR2 SYDVKM. This CDR3 spans 14 amino acids. The CDR3 spells CASSFSGTGYEQYF. The CDR3 nucleotides read TGTGCCAGCAGTTTTTCCGGGACAGGGTACGAGCAGTACTTC.

The chain uses TRBV5-1 and TRBJ2-7; no reliable D call. CDR1 and CDR2 from the germline V gene are SGHRS and YFSETQ. The CDR3 runs 14 residues. V lost 1 base to trimming and J lost 0 bases, with 8 bases between them. The CDR3 protein is CASSLYEFSYEQYF. The DNA for the CDR3 is TGCGCCAGCAGCTTGTATGAGTTCTCCTACGAGCAGTACTTC.

The sample holds one count of this clone. The chain couples TRBV29-1 to TRBJ2-7; 7 nucleotides match TRBD1. Per the germline V gene, CDR1 is SQVTM and CDR2 is ANQGSEA. This CDR3 comprises 11 residues. V was pared by 7 bases and J by 3 bases, with 3 bases of the junction left unmatched. CDR3 region: CSAYRGYEQYF. The CDR3 DNA is TGCAGCGCCTACAGGGGCTACGAGCAGTACTTC.

This chain connects TRBV27 to TRBJ2-7, with a tentative D call TRBD2 (6 bases). The germline gives CDR1 MNHEY, CDR2 SMNVEV (reference sequence). CDR3 length equals 14 residues. Trimming removed 3 bases from V and 7 bases from J, with 16 bases in between. The CDR3 sequence: CASSLALAPGEQYF. DNA for the CDR3: TGTGCCAGCAGTTTGGCCCTAGCGCCGGGGGAGCAGTACTTC.

The chain joins TRBV12-3 or TRBV12-4 to TRBJ2-7, with TRBD2 as a possible D gene (5 bases). V lost 4 bases and J 2 bases, leaving 9 bases between the germline ends. This CDR3 has 13 amino acids. This chain's CDR3 is CASSSAGTYEQYF. CDR3 in DNA: TGTGCCAGCAGTTCCGCCGGGACCTACGAGCAGTACTTC.

The V call is TRBV18, the J call TRBJ2-5; the D gene is possibly TRBD1 (6 bases). The CDR3 runs 13 residues. Germline assignment: CDR1 KGHSH and CDR2 LQKENI. Trimming left V 4 bases short and J 5 bases short, with 11 bases between. For the CDR3, the DNA is TGTGCCAGCTCACGAGACAGGTGGGAGACCCAGTACTTC. The encoded protein is CASSRDRWETQYF.

This clone was observed a single time. The chain couples TRBV29-1 to TRBJ2-5; D ambiguous. In germline, CDR1 is SQVTM, CDR2 ANQGSEA. V was shortened by 0 bases and J by 3 bases, with 8 bases between the two germline ends. The CDR3 length is 13 residues. Here the CDR3 DNA reads TGCAGCGTTGAAGATGGGCCGAAAGAGACCCAGTACTTC. Translated: CSVEDGPKETQYF.

The chain employs TRBV4-2 and TRBJ2-7; D is ambiguous. The CDR3 consists of 14 residues. Germline assignment: CDR1 LGHNA and CDR2 YNFKEQ. Trimming cost V 0 bases and J 2 bases, with 8 bases left between them. The chain's CDR3 is CASSQDENAYEQYF. CDR3 DNA: TGTGCCAGCAGCCAAGATGAGAACGCCTACGAGCAGTACTTC.

The rearrangement joins TRBV18 to TRBJ1-1; tentative D call: TRBD1 (6 bases). The germline CDR1 and CDR2 sequences are KGHSH and LQKENI. The V and J ends lost 6 bases and 11 bases respectively, with 19 bases between them. The CDR3 sequence is 13 residues long. CDR3 residues: CASSPGTGMGAFF. For the CDR3, the DNA is TGTGCCAGCTCTCCTGGCACAGGGATGGGGGCTTTCTTT.

Written as DNA, the CDR3 is TGTGCCAGCTCGGCGGGGCCTAGGTACACTGAAGCTTTCTTT. It encodes CASSAGPRYTEAFF. The V call is TRBV6-5, the J call TRBJ1-1, with a possible D match to TRBD1 (5 bases). The V gene's germline CDR1 is MNHEY and CDR2 SVGAGI. Trimming cost V 8 bases and J 3 bases, with 16 bases left between them. There are 14 residues in the CDR3.